Included here is one T cell receptor (beta chain) sequence, with context. The record originates from a study of blood T cell repertoires in COVID-19. Study overall: Collection of acute and convalescent COVID-19 samples took place in the United States, Italy and Spain. The analysed material was cDNA or gDNA that came from T cells, B-cell-depleted T cells, or PBMCs.

The CDR3 runs to 17 residues. The V gene end was trimmed by 6 bases and the J gene end by 6 bases; junction bases not matched to a gene: 18. The assay was immunoSEQ multiplex PCR, and TCRdb's table has in-frame clones only and misses some. The table has roughly 100,000 clones, roughly 84% seen once. Sequenced: peripheral blood. The chain recombines TRBV23-1 with TRBJ1-2; 8 bases line up with TRBD1. Being an ORF, TRBV23-1 has a function that is uncertain. The receptor was derived from a human donor in a cohort sampled during active COVID-19. DNA for the CDR3: TGCGCCAGCAGAATAGGACAGGGCGACTCCTCTGGCGATGGCTACACCTTC. Amino acids: CASRIGQGDSSGDGYTF.